This T cell receptor beta chain was sequenced during a study of blood T cells in healthy people across ages. Study-level results: CMV status of donors was not determined, possibly confounding expanded clonotype changes.

Primed by a sample-barcoded 5' primer and a J-beta primer mix, a second PCR proceeded for about 7 to 12 cycles. TCRdb recomputed calls from the 5' RACE reads with MiXCR, one row per CDR3 protein. The sample shows fewer than 1,000,000 distinct CDR3 sequences, around half of them seen only once. The J segment lost 7 bases and the V segment lost 4 bases, leaving 7 bases of the junction unmatched. Germline V lookup: CDR1 KGHDR, CDR2 SFDVKD. The CDR3 has 15 residues. For this clonotype: Antigen specificity is unknown.

In terms of origin and age, donors were healthy Caucasian individuals from Russia aged 6 to 90. Investigators took 8 to 10 milliliters of peripheral blood from every donor. The chain links TRBV24-1 to TRBJ2-1, with 9 bases aligning to TRBD1. This sequence was found in a man older than 75 in good health. The sample was blood. The CDR3 DNA reads TGTGCCACCAGTGAGCCGGGACAGGGTCGGAATGAGCAGTTCTTC. Its protein is CATSEPGQGRNEQFF.